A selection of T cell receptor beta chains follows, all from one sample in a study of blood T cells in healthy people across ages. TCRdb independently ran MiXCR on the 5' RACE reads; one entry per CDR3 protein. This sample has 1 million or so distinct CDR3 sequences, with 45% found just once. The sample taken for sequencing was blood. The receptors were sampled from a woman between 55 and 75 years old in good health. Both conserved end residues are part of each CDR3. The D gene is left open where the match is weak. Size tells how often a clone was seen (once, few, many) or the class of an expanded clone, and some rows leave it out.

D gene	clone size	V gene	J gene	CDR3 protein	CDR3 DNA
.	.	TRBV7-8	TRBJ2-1	CASRQDSQSYNEQFF	TGTGCCAGCAGGCAGGACAGCCAATCCTACAATGAGCAGTTCTTC
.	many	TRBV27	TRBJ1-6	CASSSDTNNSPLHF	TGTGCCAGCAGTTCTGACACGAATAATTCACCCCTCCACTTT
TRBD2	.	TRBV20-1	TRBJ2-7	CSAPRGVAAPYNEQYF	TGCAGTGCTCCCCGGGGGGTAGCGGCCCCCTACAATGAGCAGTACTTC
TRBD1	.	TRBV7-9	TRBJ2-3	CASSPVGQVDTQYF	TGTGCCAGCAGCCCAGTCGGACAGGTAGATACGCAGTATTTT
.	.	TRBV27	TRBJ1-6	CASSKMMSPSSYNPPLHF	TGTGCCAGCAGTAAGATGATGAGCCCGAGCTCCTATAATCCACCCCTCCACTTT
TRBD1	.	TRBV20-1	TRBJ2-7	CSARDWDRGGYEQYF	TGCAGTGCTAGAGACTGGGACAGGGGGGGGTACGAGCAGTACTTC
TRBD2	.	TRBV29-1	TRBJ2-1	CSVDPRAGTYNEQFF	TGCAGCGTTGATCCCCGAGCGGGGACCTACAATGAGCAGTTCTTC
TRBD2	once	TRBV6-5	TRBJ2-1	CASSSAGGGFDEQFF	TGTGCCAGCAGTTCAGCGGGAGGGGGCTTTGATGAGCAGTTCTTC
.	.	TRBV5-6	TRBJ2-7	CASSPGDSFQEQYF	TGTGCCAGCAGCCCTGGGGACTCCTTCCAAGAGCAGTACTTC
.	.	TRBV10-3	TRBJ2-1	CAISETRDHEQFF	TGTGCCATCAGTGAGACCCGGGACCATGAGCAGTTCTTC
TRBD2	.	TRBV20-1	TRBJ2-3	CSSGLAADTQYF	TGCAGTTCCGGACTAGCAGCGGATACGCAGTATTTT
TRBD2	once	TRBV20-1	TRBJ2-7	CRAGDGYEQYF	TGCAGAGCGGGAGACGGTTACGAGCAGTACTTC
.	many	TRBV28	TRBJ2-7	CASRDSYEQYF	TGTGCCAGCAGGGACTCCTACGAGCAGTACTTC
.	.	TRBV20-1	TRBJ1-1	CSAPKPRGGESTEAFF	TGCAGTGCGCCAAAACCCCGTGGAGGGGAGAGCACTGAAGCTTTCTTT